The TCR beta chain described here comes from a study of human T cells and chemical hapten exposure. From whole blood left unfractionated, total RNA was extracted. This clonotype was detected ten times or more. The antigen is unknown. Germline CDR1 is MNHEY and CDR2 is SMNVEV (reference sequence). Germline trimming cut 1 base from V and 11 bases from J; bases unmatched to any gene: 12. This CDR3 comprises 16 residues. Study observations and caveats: With DPC sensitization, TCRs exceeding 1 in 1000 frequency showed no change.

TCRdb re-called the 5' RACE reads through MiXCR, storing one row per CDR3 protein. The sample includes 130,000 or so distinct CDR3 sequences, roughly 4% of them seen just once. This receptor was obtained from a female donor in good health. This sequence joins TRBV27 and TRBJ2-1, with TRBD2 matching 9 bases. CDR3 coding DNA: TGTGCCAGCAGTTTATTCCCCCCACGACTAGCGGACAAGCAGTTCTTC. This encodes CASSLFPPRLADKQFF.